This T cell receptor (beta chain) was profiled in a study of blood T cells in healthy people across ages. The junction had 7 bases not matched to a gene; V was cut back by 1 base and J by 4 bases. CDR1 MNHEY and CDR2 SVGAGI come from the germline V gene. The CDR3 is made up of 15 amino acids. A sample-barcoded 5' primer and a J-beta primer mix were used in a second PCR of about 7 to 12 cycles. Using its own MiXCR run on the 5' RACE reads, TCRdb lists one record per CDR3 protein. The table lists some 1.4 million distinct CDR3 sequences, approximately 38% of them singletons. The genes are TRBV6-5 and TRBJ2-7, with 7 bases aligning to TRBD2. The specimen was blood. This receptor was taken from a young woman in good health. The CDR3: CASSYLASGDYEQYF. The CDR3 DNA is TGTGCCAGCAGTTACTTGGCTAGCGGTGATTACGAGCAGTACTTC.